A selection of T cell receptor beta chains follows, all from one sample in a study of response to subunit inactivated influenza vaccine. Each CDR3 protein is one row after TCRdb ran MiXCR on the RT-PCR reads. The sample shows 650,000 to 800,000 distinct CDR3 sequences, roughly 18% of them seen only once. Sequencing used PBMCs from blood, obtained around 5 days after vaccination. The source of these receptors is a man aged 50-60 years who received an inactivated influenza vaccine. CDR3s include the opening cysteine and the closing phenylalanine or tryptophan. A D gene is named only where the DNA matches it firmly. Rows give clone size only sometimes, using once, few, many, or a class for an expanded clone.

v_gene: TRBV5-1; abundance: .; j_gene: TRBJ2-7; d_gene: .; CDR3nt: TGCGCCAGCAGCTTGTGGGGGGCAGCCTACGAGCAGTACTTC; CDR3aa: CASSLWGAAYEQYF
v_gene: TRBV24-1; abundance: few; j_gene: TRBJ2-1; d_gene: .; CDR3nt: TGTGCCACCAGTGAGTACAATGAGCAGTTCTTC; CDR3aa: CATSEYNEQFF
v_gene: TRBV5-4; abundance: few; j_gene: TRBJ2-1; d_gene: .; CDR3nt: TGTGCCAGCAGCACCTACCAACAGGGTGCGCAGTTCTTC; CDR3aa: CASSTYQQGAQFF
v_gene: TRBV29-1; abundance: many; j_gene: TRBJ2-7; d_gene: TRBD1; CDR3nt: TGCAGCGTTGCGGGGACAGAGTTCTACGAGCAGTACTTC; CDR3aa: CSVAGTEFYEQYF
v_gene: TRBV3-1; abundance: few; j_gene: TRBJ2-1; d_gene: TRBD2; CDR3nt: TGTGCCAGCAGCCAAGGAGCGGGACGCCCCTACAATGAGCAGTTCTTC; CDR3aa: CASSQGAGRPYNEQFF
v_gene: TRBV21-1; abundance: few; j_gene: TRBJ2-5; d_gene: .; CDR3nt: TGTGCCAGCAGCAAAGAGCCCACAGAATTACAAGAGACCCAGTACTTC; CDR3aa: CASSKEPTELQETQYF
v_gene: TRBV11-2; abundance: .; j_gene: TRBJ1-1; d_gene: TRBD1; CDR3nt: TGTGCCAGCAGCTTAGACGGGACAGGGGCGATAGAAGCTTTCTTT; CDR3aa: CASSLDGTGAIEAFF
v_gene: TRBV27; abundance: few; j_gene: TRBJ2-7; d_gene: TRBD2; CDR3nt: TGTGCCAGCAGCACATCTAGCGGGGGGGCCTACGAGCAGTACTTC; CDR3aa: CASSTSSGGAYEQYF
v_gene: TRBV27; abundance: .; j_gene: TRBJ2-7; d_gene: .; CDR3nt: TGTGCCAGCAGTTACGGCAGGGTTGACGAGCAGTACTTC; CDR3aa: CASSYGRVDEQYF
v_gene: TRBV11-1; abundance: .; j_gene: TRBJ2-1; d_gene: .; CDR3nt: TGTGCCAGCAGCTTACTAGGGTCGGCCCTCAAAACCCACAATGAGCAGTTCTTC; CDR3aa: CASSLLGSALKTHNEQFF
v_gene: TRBV6-5; abundance: few; j_gene: TRBJ2-2; d_gene: .; CDR3nt: TGTGCCAGCAGTTACAGGGGACCGAACACCGGGGAGCTGTTTTTT; CDR3aa: CASSYRGPNTGELFF
v_gene: TRBV6-1; abundance: many; j_gene: TRBJ1-1; d_gene: TRBD1; CDR3nt: TGTGCCAGCCTCCGGGACAGGGACACTGAAGCTTTCTTT; CDR3aa: CASLRDRDTEAFF
v_gene: TRBV7-6; abundance: few; j_gene: TRBJ2-1; d_gene: .; CDR3nt: TGTGCCAGCAGCTTAGTGCTTGCGGATGAGCAGTTCTTC; CDR3aa: CASSLVLADEQFF
v_gene: TRBV20-1; abundance: .; j_gene: TRBJ1-4; d_gene: TRBD1; CDR3nt: TGCAGTGCTAACAACCCGACAGGGCCGGGTGAAAAACTGTTTTTT; CDR3aa: CSANNPTGPGEKLFF
v_gene: TRBV27; abundance: few; j_gene: TRBJ2-7; d_gene: TRBD1; CDR3nt: TGTGCCAGCAGTTTATCGGATGGGACAGGGGTTTACGAGCAGTACTTC; CDR3aa: CASSLSDGTGVYEQYF
v_gene: TRBV20-1; abundance: few; j_gene: TRBJ2-1; d_gene: .; CDR3nt: TGCAGTGCTAAAGTTACAGGGTATAGGGGCAATGAGCAGTTCTTC; CDR3aa: CSAKVTGYRGNEQFF
v_gene: TRBV4-1; abundance: .; j_gene: TRBJ2-2; d_gene: TRBD1; CDR3nt: TGCGCCAGTAAGCGGACAGGGGGTTCGGACACCGGGGAGCTGTTTTTT; CDR3aa: CASKRTGGSDTGELFF
v_gene: TRBV6-5; abundance: many; j_gene: TRBJ2-1; d_gene: .; CDR3nt: TGTGCCAGCAGTTACTCGGCCAATGAGCAGTTCTTC; CDR3aa: CASSYSANEQFF
v_gene: TRBV29-1; abundance: .; j_gene: TRBJ2-1; d_gene: .; CDR3nt: TGCAGCGTTGAAGCTGGCAGGACCTACAATGAGCAGTTCTTC; CDR3aa: CSVEAGRTYNEQFF
v_gene: TRBV7-9; abundance: .; j_gene: TRBJ2-1; d_gene: TRBD2; CDR3nt: TGTGCCACAATGGCGGGAGGCTACAATGAGCAGTTCTTC; CDR3aa: CATMAGGYNEQFF
v_gene: TRBV5-4; abundance: .; j_gene: TRBJ2-7; d_gene: .; CDR3nt: TGTGCCAGCAGCACATCGTACTCCTACGAGCAGTACTTC; CDR3aa: CASSTSYSYEQYF
v_gene: TRBV6-1; abundance: few; j_gene: TRBJ2-3; d_gene: TRBD1; CDR3nt: TGTGCCAGCCGACAGGGGGTAGCCGATACGCAGTATTTT; CDR3aa: CASRQGVADTQYF
v_gene: TRBV20-1; abundance: few; j_gene: TRBJ2-2; d_gene: .; CDR3nt: TGCAGTGCTCGGCGGCAGTCGAACACCGGGGAGCTGTTTTTT; CDR3aa: CSARRQSNTGELFF
v_gene: TRBV24-1; abundance: few; j_gene: TRBJ2-2; d_gene: .; CDR3nt: TGTGCCACCAGTGATTTTGAAGGAGGGAGTCCCACCGGGGAGCTGTTTTTT; CDR3aa: CATSDFEGGSPTGELFF
v_gene: TRBV4-3; abundance: .; j_gene: TRBJ1-1; d_gene: .; CDR3nt: TGCGCCAGCAGCCACGGTCGGGGGCGAGCTTTCTTT; CDR3aa: CASSHGRGRAFF
v_gene: TRBV28; abundance: .; j_gene: TRBJ1-6; d_gene: TRBD1; CDR3nt: TGTGCCAGCGACAGGGGGCAATCACCCCTCCACTTT; CDR3aa: CASDRGQSPLHF
v_gene: TRBV7-9; abundance: .; j_gene: TRBJ1-4; d_gene: .; CDR3nt: TGTGCCAGCAGCTTAGGGCCAGGGGTTAATGAAAAACTGTTTTTT; CDR3aa: CASSLGPGVNEKLFF
v_gene: TRBV7-3; abundance: few; j_gene: TRBJ2-3; d_gene: TRBD2; CDR3nt: TGTGCCAGCAGCTTAATGGGACTAGCGGGAGGAGGGGATACGCAGTATTTT; CDR3aa: CASSLMGLAGGGDTQYF
v_gene: TRBV20-1; abundance: few; j_gene: TRBJ2-5; d_gene: TRBD2; CDR3nt: TGCAGTGCTAGAGCTAGCGGGAGGGCCGAGACCCAGTACTTC; CDR3aa: CSARASGRAETQYF
v_gene: TRBV19; abundance: .; j_gene: TRBJ2-6; d_gene: .; CDR3nt: TGTGCCAGTAATGGCGAGGTAGATGGGGCCAACGTCCTGACTTTC; CDR3aa: CASNGEVDGANVLTF
v_gene: TRBV27; abundance: few; j_gene: TRBJ2-7; d_gene: .; CDR3nt: TGTGCCAGCAGTTCCGCCGGCGCGGACGTAAGGAACGAGCAGTACTTC; CDR3aa: CASSSAGADVRNEQYF
v_gene: TRBV28; abundance: .; j_gene: TRBJ1-1; d_gene: .; CDR3nt: TGTGCCTCCGGGCGGGGCACTGAAGCTTTCTTT; CDR3aa: CASGRGTEAFF
v_gene: TRBV20-1; abundance: .; j_gene: TRBJ2-4; d_gene: .; CDR3nt: TGCAGTGCCCGACAAAGTTCAAACATTCAGTACTTC; CDR3aa: CSARQSSNIQYF
v_gene: TRBV7-9; abundance: .; j_gene: TRBJ2-1; d_gene: .; CDR3nt: TGTGCCAGCAGCTTGGGGGGGGCGGTAAATGAGCAGTTCTTC; CDR3aa: CASSLGGAVNEQFF
v_gene: TRBV6-2/TRBV6-3; abundance: few; j_gene: TRBJ2-6; d_gene: .; CDR3nt: TGTGCCAGCAGCAACGGCCAGCTATCCCTCTCTGGGGCCAACGTCCTGACTTTC; CDR3aa: CASSNGQLSLSGANVLTF
v_gene: TRBV6-5; abundance: .; j_gene: TRBJ1-5; d_gene: .; CDR3nt: TGTGCCAGCAGTTACGGTCCGGCGAGTCAGCCCCAGCATTTT; CDR3aa: CASSYGPASQPQHF
v_gene: TRBV5-1; abundance: many; j_gene: TRBJ2-7; d_gene: TRBD1; CDR3nt: TGCGCCAGCAGCTTGGGAAGGGGGCTGAACGAGCAGTACTTC; CDR3aa: CASSLGRGLNEQYF
v_gene: TRBV10-3; abundance: many; j_gene: TRBJ2-1; d_gene: TRBD1; CDR3nt: TGTGCCACAGCCCCGGACAGGGGGGCCTACAATGAGCAGTTCTTC; CDR3aa: CATAPDRGAYNEQFF
v_gene: TRBV29-1; abundance: .; j_gene: TRBJ2-5; d_gene: TRBD2; CDR3nt: TGCAGCGTTTGGCTAGCGGGCCAAGAGACCCAGTACTTC; CDR3aa: CSVWLAGQETQYF
v_gene: TRBV5-1; abundance: .; j_gene: TRBJ2-5; d_gene: .; CDR3nt: TGCGCCAGCAGCACAACCGGGACATCGAAACCGGAGACCCAGTACTTC; CDR3aa: CASSTTGTSKPETQYF
v_gene: TRBV4-3; abundance: .; j_gene: TRBJ2-7; d_gene: .; CDR3nt: TGCGCCAGCAGCCAAGAACAGGTCGGACAGATATCCTACGAGCAGTACTTC; CDR3aa: CASSQEQVGQISYEQYF
v_gene: TRBV4-2; abundance: .; j_gene: TRBJ2-5; d_gene: .; CDR3nt: TGTGCCATGGGCCCCGGGACCGGTGAAGAGACCCAGTACTTC; CDR3aa: CAMGPGTGEETQYF
v_gene: TRBV29-1; abundance: few; j_gene: TRBJ2-1; d_gene: TRBD1; CDR3nt: TGCAGCGTGGATACCGGGACAGGGGGCTACAATGAGCAGTTCTTC; CDR3aa: CSVDTGTGGYNEQFF
v_gene: TRBV6-5; abundance: .; j_gene: TRBJ1-4; d_gene: TRBD1; CDR3nt: TGTGCCAGCAGTTACTCTGGACAGGGGTGGACTAATGAAAAACTGTTTTTT; CDR3aa: CASSYSGQGWTNEKLFF
v_gene: TRBV6-6; abundance: .; j_gene: TRBJ1-1; d_gene: .; CDR3nt: TGTGCCAGCAGTTACCGGGGCAGTGAAGCTTTCTTT; CDR3aa: CASSYRGSEAFF
v_gene: TRBV7-9; abundance: .; j_gene: TRBJ2-7; d_gene: .; CDR3nt: TGTGCCAGCAGCTTTGGACAGACGACCTACGAGCAGTACTTC; CDR3aa: CASSFGQTTYEQYF
v_gene: TRBV6-5; abundance: few; j_gene: TRBJ1-6; d_gene: .; CDR3nt: TGTGCCAGCAGTTACTCGACGTCAGCTAGTCCCCTCCACTTT; CDR3aa: CASSYSTSASPLHF
v_gene: TRBV5-1; abundance: .; j_gene: TRBJ2-1; d_gene: .; CDR3nt: TGCGCCAGCAGTGGGTTAGGGGGAGACAACAATGAGCAGTTCTTC; CDR3aa: CASSGLGGDNNEQFF
v_gene: TRBV20-1; abundance: many; j_gene: TRBJ2-7; d_gene: .; CDR3nt: TGCAGTGCTACCCCGGCAGGGAGGTGGAACGAGCAGTACTTC; CDR3aa: CSATPAGRWNEQYF
v_gene: TRBV7-2; abundance: many; j_gene: TRBJ2-1; d_gene: TRBD1; CDR3nt: TGTGCCAGCAGCCAGGACAGGTTTGGTGAGCAGTTCTTC; CDR3aa: CASSQDRFGEQFF
v_gene: TRBV29-1; abundance: many; j_gene: TRBJ2-7; d_gene: .; CDR3nt: TGCAGCGTTGGGATCCGGGGACGGGACTACGAGCAGTACTTC; CDR3aa: CSVGIRGRDYEQYF
v_gene: TRBV6-2/TRBV6-3; abundance: once; j_gene: TRBJ2-7; d_gene: TRBD2; CDR3nt: TGTGCCAGCAGTTCCCGGGGACTAGCGGCTTCCTACGAGCAGTACTTC; CDR3aa: CASSSRGLAASYEQYF
v_gene: TRBV12-3/TRBV12-4; abundance: few; j_gene: TRBJ1-2; d_gene: .; CDR3nt: TGTGCCAGCAGTTTAGTCGGTTCGGGCTACACCTTC; CDR3aa: CASSLVGSGYTF
v_gene: TRBV29-1; abundance: few; j_gene: TRBJ1-2; d_gene: TRBD1; CDR3nt: TGCAGCACTGGTGTGGCACAGGGGATCAACTATGGCTACACCTTC; CDR3aa: CSTGVAQGINYGYTF
v_gene: TRBV12-3/TRBV12-4; abundance: .; j_gene: TRBJ2-1; d_gene: .; CDR3nt: TGTGCCAGCAGTTCCGCAATGGAGGACAATGAGCAGTTCTTC; CDR3aa: CASSSAMEDNEQFF
v_gene: TRBV6-1; abundance: .; j_gene: TRBJ2-1; d_gene: .; CDR3nt: TGTGCCAGCAGACAAGAACCGTTTTTGGTGGGTGAGCAGTTCTTC; CDR3aa: CASRQEPFLVGEQFF